This T cell receptor (beta chain) comes out of a study of T cell changes during pregnancy in multiple sclerosis. CDR3 length equals 15 residues. The ends were cut back, 7 bases at V and 1 base at J, with 16 bases in the middle. Germline CDR1 SGHAT, CDR2 FQNNGV. Libraries were prepared by immunoSEQ multiplex PCR; TCRdb keeps only in-frame clonotypes and omits some of them. The sample lists 35,000 to 40,000 clones, just over 85% seen once, with 0.9% to 1.5% in the top ten. The chain employs TRBV11-2 and TRBJ1-1, with a weak D call TRBD1 (6 bases). Sequences were derived from CD4+ T cells from peripheral blood mononuclear cells, sampled before pregnancy. This clonotype was obtained from a female donor with multiple sclerosis, enrolled in a pregnancy study. The CDR3 nucleotides read TGTGCCAGCACCCTAGGGGGGGGGCCGAACACTGAAGCTTTCTTT. Protein sequence: CASTLGGGPNTEAFF.